The clone carrying this T cell receptor (beta chain) was observed many times. What it binds is unknown. 5'RACE with 10-nucleotide random UMIs produced the cDNA. A single run covered 15-18 subjects with over 190 million TCR-beta sequences. TCRdb fed the 5' RACE reads into MiXCR, producing one record per CDR3 protein. The sample has 80,000 or so distinct CDR3 sequences; approximately 10% are singletons. It was blood bank volunteers in Maryland, USA who made up the healthy controls. This entry is derived from a study of neurological immune-mediated disorders. Study outcomes and limitations: None of the CDR3 amino acid sequences of expanded clones were shared across subjects, and this suggested private repertoires in all groups.

Sequences were obtained from PBMCs. The receptor comes from a man in his fifties in good health.

CDR3 coding DNA: TGCGCCAGCAGCCCGGACGCCATGAACACTGAAGCTTTCTTT. Translating it yields CASSPDAMNTEAFF. The rearrangement uses TRBV5-1 and TRBJ1-1; D is unclear. Germline assignment: CDR1 SGHRS and CDR2 YFSETQ. The CDR3 runs to 14 residues. The germline V and J ends were trimmed by 4 bases and 0 bases, with 10 bases remaining between them.